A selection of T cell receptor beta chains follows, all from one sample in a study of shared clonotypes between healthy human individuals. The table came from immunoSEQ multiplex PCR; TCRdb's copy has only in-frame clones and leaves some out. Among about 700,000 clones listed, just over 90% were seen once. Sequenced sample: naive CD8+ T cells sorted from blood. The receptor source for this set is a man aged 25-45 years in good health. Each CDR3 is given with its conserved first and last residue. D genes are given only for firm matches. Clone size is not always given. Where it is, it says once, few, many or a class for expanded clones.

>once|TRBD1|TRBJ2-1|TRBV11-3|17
TGTGCCAGCAGCTTAACCCTCGGGACAGGGATACGGGATGAGCAGTTCTTC
CASSLTLGTGIRDEQFF
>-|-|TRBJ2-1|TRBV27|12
TGTGCCAGCAGCTCCCCCGGGGTTGAGCAGTTCTTC
CASSSPGVEQFF
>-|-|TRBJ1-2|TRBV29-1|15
TGCAGCGTTGATTATTATTTGGGAAGTAACTATGGCTACACCTTC
CSVDYYLGSNYGYTF
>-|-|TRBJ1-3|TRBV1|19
TGCACCAGCAGCCAAGATAGTGCCCTCCTTGTTCCACAGGATTGCACCATATATTTT
CTSSQDSALLVPQDCTIYF
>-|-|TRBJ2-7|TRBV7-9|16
TGTGCCAGCAGCTTTCAGGGCAGGGGAATATCCTACGAGCAGTACTTC
CASSFQGRGISYEQYF
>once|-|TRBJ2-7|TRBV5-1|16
TGCGCCAGCAGCTTATCTCAGACGGCGAGGTGGGACGAGCAGTACTTC
CASSLSQTARWDEQYF
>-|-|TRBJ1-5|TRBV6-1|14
TGTGCCAGCAGGGGAGGGATCGGGGATCAGCCCCAGCATTTT
CASRGGIGDQPQHF
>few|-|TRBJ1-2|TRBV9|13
TGTGCCAGCAGCCTGAGTAGGGACTATGGCTACACCTTC
CASSLSRDYGYTF
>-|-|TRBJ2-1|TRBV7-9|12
TGTGCCAGCAGCCCAGGGGTGAATGAGCAGTTCTTC
CASSPGVNEQFF
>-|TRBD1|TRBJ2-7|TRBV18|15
TGTGCCAGCTCACCTTCAGGGGGCGATTTCCACGAGCAGTACTTC
CASSPSGGDFHEQYF
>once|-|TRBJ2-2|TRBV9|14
TGTGCCAGCAGCGTAGGAGGTAGCCTTGGGGAGCTGTTTTTT
CASSVGGSLGELFF
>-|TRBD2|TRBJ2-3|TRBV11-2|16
TGTGCCAGCAGCCGGATACTAGCGGCTAGCACAGATACGCAGTATTTT
CASSRILAASTDTQYF
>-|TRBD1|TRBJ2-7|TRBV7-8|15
TGTGCCAGCAGCTTACCCGGACAGGGCGCCTACGAGCAGTACTTC
CASSLPGQGAYEQYF
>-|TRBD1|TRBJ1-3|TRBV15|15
TGTGCCACCAGCAGGGACAGGGGACGGGGAAACACCATATATTTT
CATSRDRGRGNTIYF
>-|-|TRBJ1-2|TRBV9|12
TGTGCCAGTTGGAAACAGGCCTATGGCTACACCTTC
CASWKQAYGYTF
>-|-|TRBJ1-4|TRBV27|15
TGTGCCAGCGGAGTTGTGCTTGGAGCTAATGAAAAACTGTTTTTT
CASGVVLGANEKLFF
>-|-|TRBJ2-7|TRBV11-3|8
TGTGCCAGCACGAAGCAGTACTTC
CASTKQYF
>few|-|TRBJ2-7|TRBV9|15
TGTGCCAGCAGCCTCCAAGGGACGGTGAACTACGAGCAGTACTTC
CASSLQGTVNYEQYF
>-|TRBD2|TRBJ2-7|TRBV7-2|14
TGTGCCAACGGTATGGCGGGAGATAAGTACGAGCAGTACTTC
CANGMAGDKYEQYF
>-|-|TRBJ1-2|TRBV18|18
TGTGCCAGCTCACCCACCTGGATCGGCGACCGAGATGGCTATGGCTACACCTTC
CASSPTWIGDRDGYGYTF
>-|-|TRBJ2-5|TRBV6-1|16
TGTGCCAGCAGTGCGACAGCGGGTGCTTACCAAGAGACCCAGTACTTC
CASSATAGAYQETQYF
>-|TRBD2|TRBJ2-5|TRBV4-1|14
TGCGCCAGCAGCCCACTAGCGGGAGGAGAGACCCAGTACTTC
CASSPLAGGETQYF
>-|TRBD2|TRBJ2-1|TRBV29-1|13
TGCAGCGTTGACCAGCGGGAGGGGTATGAGCAGTTCTTC
CSVDQREGYEQFF
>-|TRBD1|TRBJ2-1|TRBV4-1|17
TGCGCCAGCAGCCCAGGACCGACAGGGGGCGACTACAATGAGCAGTTCTTC
CASSPGPTGGDYNEQFF
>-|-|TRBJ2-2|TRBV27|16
TGTGCCAGCAGTCCGTCAATAGGGTTGTTCGCCGGGGAGCTGTTTTTT
CASSPSIGLFAGELFF
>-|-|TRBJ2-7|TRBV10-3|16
TGTGCCATCAGTGAGTCGGGGAAGGGAAGCTCCTACGAGCAGTACTTC
CAISESGKGSSYEQYF
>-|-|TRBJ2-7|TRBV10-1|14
TGCGCCAGCAGTGATGGGGGGTTAAGCTACGAGCAGTACTTC
CASSDGGLSYEQYF
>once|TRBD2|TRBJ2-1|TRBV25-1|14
TGTGCCAGCAGTGAATTAGGGAAGCGGGACGAGCAGTTCTTC
CASSELGKRDEQFF
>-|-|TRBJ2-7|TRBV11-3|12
TGTGCCAGCAGCTTAGGGGGCCGAGAGCAGTACTTC
CASSLGGREQYF
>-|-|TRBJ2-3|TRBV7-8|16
TGTGCCAGCAGCTTAGTTGGTATTACTAGCACAGATACGCAGTATTTT
CASSLVGITSTDTQYF
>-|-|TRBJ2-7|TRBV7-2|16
TGTGCCAGCAGCTTAAACTGGGGGAGGGGGTCCTACGAGCAGTACTTC
CASSLNWGRGSYEQYF
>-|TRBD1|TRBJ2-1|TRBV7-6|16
TGTGCCAGCAGCTCCCAAGGACAGGGAGTATCCAATGAGCAGTTCTTC
CASSSQGQGVSNEQFF
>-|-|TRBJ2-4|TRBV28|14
TGTGCCAGCATCGGAGGATTAGCCAAAAACATTCAGTACTTC
CASIGGLAKNIQYF
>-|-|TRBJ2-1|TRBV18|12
TGTGCCAGCTCACCACCGTCAGATGAGCAGTTCTTC
CASSPPSDEQFF
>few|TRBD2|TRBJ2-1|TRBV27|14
TGTGCCAGCAGTTCAACTAGCGGAGCTCCCGAGCAGTTCTTC
CASSSTSGAPEQFF
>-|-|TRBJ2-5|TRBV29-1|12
TGCAGCGTGCAGGGGAATCAAGAGACCCAGTACTTC
CSVQGNQETQYF
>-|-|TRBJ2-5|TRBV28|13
TGTGCCAGCAGAGTCGGTTTCCAAGAGACCCAGTACTTC
CASRVGFQETQYF
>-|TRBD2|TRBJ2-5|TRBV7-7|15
TGTGCTAGCAGCTCCTCCAGCGGGAGAAGCGAGACCCAGTACTTC
CASSSSSGRSETQYF
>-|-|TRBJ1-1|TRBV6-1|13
TGTGCCAGCCCCTTGGGGTCGAACACTGAAGCTTTCTTT
CASPLGSNTEAFF
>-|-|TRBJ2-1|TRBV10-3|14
TGTGCCATCAAGGAGGGAGAGGGCTACAATGAGCAGTTCTTC
CAIKEGEGYNEQFF
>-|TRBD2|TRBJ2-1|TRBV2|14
TGTGCCAGCAGAGGACTAGCGGGAGAGGATGAGCAGTTCTTC
CASRGLAGEDEQFF